This record looks at one T cell receptor beta chain sequence and its context. CDR1 is GTSNPN, CDR2 SVGIG, per germline (reference sequence). V was pared by 1 base and J by 2 bases, with 4 bases of the junction left unmatched. The CDR3 is 14 amino acids. The PCR employed 60 Vbeta primers together with 13 Jbeta primers. Only in-frame clones appear in the TCRdb table, and some are missing; sequencing was by immunoSEQ multiplex PCR. The table records some 100,000 clones, about three quarters of them present only once. This sample is part of a study of cytomegalovirus exposure and HLA in healthy donors. The specimen was PBMCs. This receptor was identified in a female donor in good health and CMV-seronegative. The V gene is TRBV30, the J gene TRBJ2-5; 7 bases fit TRBD2. The CDR3 loop is CAWSGGGTQETQYF. The CDR3 bases are TGTGCCTGGAGTGGGGGGGGAACACAAGAGACCCAGTACTTC.